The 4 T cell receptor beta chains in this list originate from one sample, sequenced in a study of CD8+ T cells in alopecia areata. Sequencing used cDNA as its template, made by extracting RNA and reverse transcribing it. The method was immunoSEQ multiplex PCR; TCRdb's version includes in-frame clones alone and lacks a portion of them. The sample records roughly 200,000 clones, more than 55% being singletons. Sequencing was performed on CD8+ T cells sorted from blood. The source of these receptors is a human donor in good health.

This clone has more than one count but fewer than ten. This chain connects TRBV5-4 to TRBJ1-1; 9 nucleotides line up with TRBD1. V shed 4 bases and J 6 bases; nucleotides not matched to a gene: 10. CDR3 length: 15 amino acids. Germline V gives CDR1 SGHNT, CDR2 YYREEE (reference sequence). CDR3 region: CASSANRGLGAEAFF. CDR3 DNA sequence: TGTGCCAGCAGCGCCAACAGGGGGCTCGGCGCTGAAGCTTTCTTT.

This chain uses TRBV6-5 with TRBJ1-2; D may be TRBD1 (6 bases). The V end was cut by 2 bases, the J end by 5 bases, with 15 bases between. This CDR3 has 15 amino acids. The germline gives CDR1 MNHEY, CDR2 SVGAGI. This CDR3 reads CASSYEPGARYGYTF. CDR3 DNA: TGTGCCAGCAGTTACGAACCGGGGGCACGGTATGGCTACACCTTC.

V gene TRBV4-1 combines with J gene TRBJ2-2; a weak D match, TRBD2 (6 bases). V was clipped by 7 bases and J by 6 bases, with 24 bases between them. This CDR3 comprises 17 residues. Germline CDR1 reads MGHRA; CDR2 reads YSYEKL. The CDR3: CASNSGGELGMAGELFF. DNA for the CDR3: TGCGCCAGCAACAGCGGAGGGGAGTTGGGTATGGCCGGGGAGCTGTTTTTT.

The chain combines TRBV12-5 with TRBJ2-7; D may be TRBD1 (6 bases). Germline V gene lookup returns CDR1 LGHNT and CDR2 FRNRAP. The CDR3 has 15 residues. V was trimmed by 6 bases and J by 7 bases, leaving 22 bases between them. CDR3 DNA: TGTGCTAGTGGCCAGATAACAGGGCTACCGTGGGAGCAGTACTTC. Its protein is CASGQITGLPWEQYF.